This is a list of T cell receptor beta chains from one sample in a study of blood T cell repertoires in COVID-19. Sequencing used immunoSEQ multiplex PCR; TCRdb keeps in-frame clones, though not all of them. The repertoire consists of about 310,000 clones, with around 87% occurring once and the leading ten covering approximately 8.1%. The sequenced sample was peripheral blood. These receptors came from a woman aged 50 to 60 who had recovered from COVID-19. Both conserved end residues are trimmed from each CDR3. Part of the rows lack a size; the others show once, few, many or a class for expanded clones.

V | size | CDR3
TRBV29-1 | . | STGGSSYNEQF
TRBV6-2/TRBV6-3 | . | ASSSMSPNQPQH
TRBV11-2 | . | ASSRDRANTGELF
TRBV30 | . | AWSKFVTSFHNEQF
TRBV11-2 | . | ASSFIRGGNTIY
TRBV9 | . | ASSVFLGGHNEQF
TRBV10-3 | . | AISLREGEQY
TRBV20-1 | once | SAHNQETQY
TRBV28 | . | ASSLGVLAGGRASGELF
TRBV28 | . | ASSSGYGVQF
TRBV18 | . | ASSPGFIQPQH
TRBV28 | . | ATPPTSGEPPETQY
TRBV3-1/TRBV3-2 | . | ASSQGNLRTYQPQH
TRBV12-3/TRBV12-4 | . | ASSSLRGRTQH
TRBV4-3 | . | ASSQEWAGGLYEQY
TRBV6-6 | once | ASRRGQGGADTQY
TRBV28 | . | ACTGVVDEQY